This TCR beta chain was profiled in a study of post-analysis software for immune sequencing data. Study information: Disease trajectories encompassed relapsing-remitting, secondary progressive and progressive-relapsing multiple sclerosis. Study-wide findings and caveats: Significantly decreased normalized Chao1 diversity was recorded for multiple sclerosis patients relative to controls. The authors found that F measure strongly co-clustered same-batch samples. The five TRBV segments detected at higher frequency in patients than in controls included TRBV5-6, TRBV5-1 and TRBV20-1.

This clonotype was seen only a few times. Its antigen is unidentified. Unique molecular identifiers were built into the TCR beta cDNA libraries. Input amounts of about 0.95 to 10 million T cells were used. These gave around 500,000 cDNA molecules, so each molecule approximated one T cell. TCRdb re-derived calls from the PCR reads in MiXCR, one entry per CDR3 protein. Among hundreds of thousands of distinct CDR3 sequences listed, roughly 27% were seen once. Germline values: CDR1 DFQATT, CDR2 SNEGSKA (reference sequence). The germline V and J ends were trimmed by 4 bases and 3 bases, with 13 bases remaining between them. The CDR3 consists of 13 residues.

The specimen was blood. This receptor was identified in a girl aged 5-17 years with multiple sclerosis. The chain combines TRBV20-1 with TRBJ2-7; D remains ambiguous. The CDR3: CSAMAPNLYEQYF. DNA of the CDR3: TGCAGTGCTATGGCCCCCAACCTCTACGAGCAGTACTTC.